This is a list of T cell receptor beta chains from one sample in a study of T cell changes during pregnancy in multiple sclerosis. Sequenced by immunoSEQ multiplex PCR; TCRdb stores in-frame clones only, minus some. The sample lists some 50,000 clones; around 90% were seen once. Sample: peripheral blood, taken in the first trimester of pregnancy. Receptors originate from a female donor in good health, enrolled as a control in a pregnancy study. CDR3s include the opening cysteine and the closing phenylalanine or tryptophan. D genes are given only for firm matches. Clone sizes are given selectively: once, few, many, or a class where the clone is expanded.

-,TRBJ1-2,TRBD1,TRBV30,CAWIHRGHGYTF,TGTGCCTGGATACACAGGGGACATGGCTACACCTTC
-,TRBJ2-1,-,TRBV10-3,CASGNYNEQFF,TGTGCCAGTGGCAACTACAATGAGCAGTTCTTC
once,TRBJ1-1,-,TRBV12-5,CASGLQMNTEAFF,TGTGCTAGTGGTTTGCAGATGAACACTGAAGCTTTCTTT
-,TRBJ2-7,-,TRBV30,CAWGAGTGAYEQYF,TGTGCCTGGGGCGCAGGGACGGGGGCCTACGAGCAGTACTTC
-,TRBJ2-4,-,TRBV27,CASSLSMGTGNIQYF,TGTGCCAGCAGTTTATCGATGGGGACTGGCAACATTCAGTACTTC
-,TRBJ2-3,-,TRBV7-8,CASSLWAGGTDTQYF,TGTGCCAGCAGCTTATGGGCAGGGGGCACAGATACGCAGTATTTT
-,TRBJ1-5,-,TRBV28,CASGHRAGQPQHF,TGTGCCAGCGGGCACAGGGCGGGCCAGCCCCAGCATTTT
-,TRBJ2-1,TRBD2,TRBV15,CATSRDVAGVNEQFF,TGTGCCACCAGCAGAGATGTTGCGGGGGTTAATGAGCAGTTCTTC
-,TRBJ2-1,TRBD2,TRBV9,CASSVGGSGSHAYNEQFF,TGTGCCAGCAGCGTAGGGGGTAGCGGGAGTCATGCCTACAATGAGCAGTTCTTC
-,TRBJ1-4,-,TRBV5-1,CASSDGQFNEKLFF,TGCGCCAGCAGCGATGGACAGTTCAATGAAAAACTGTTTTTT
few,TRBJ2-1,TRBD1,TRBV19,CASRVGGGMGEQFF,TGTGCCAGTAGAGTAGGGGGCGGTATGGGTGAGCAGTTCTTC
-,TRBJ2-7,TRBD1,TRBV18,CASSPYGQGYEQYF,TGTGCCAGCTCACCTTACGGACAGGGCTACGAGCAGTACTTC
-,TRBJ2-3,-,TRBV6-1,CASSLTDTQYF,TGTGCCAGCAGTCTCACAGATACGCAGTATTTT
few,TRBJ2-5,TRBD2,TRBV6-1,CASSEAGGQETQYF,TGTGCCAGCAGTGAAGCGGGGGGGCAAGAGACCCAGTACTTC
-,TRBJ2-6,-,TRBV6-1,CASSDIPSGANVLTF,TGTGCCAGCTCAGACATTCCCTCTGGGGCCAACGTCCTGACTTTC
-,TRBJ2-6,-,TRBV19,CASTVWQGDSGANVLTF,TGTGCCAGTACGGTATGGCAGGGCGACTCTGGGGCCAACGTCCTGACTTTC
-,TRBJ2-3,TRBD2,TRBV5-6,CASSLNPGGGTDTQYF,TGTGCCAGCAGCTTGAATCCGGGGGGAGGCACAGATACGCAGTATTTT
-,TRBJ2-7,TRBD2,TRBV28,CASSSGTSGNYEQYF,TGTGCCAGCAGTTCCGGGACTAGCGGGAACTACGAGCAGTACTTC
-,TRBJ2-7,TRBD1,TRBV13,CASSSRDRAYEQYF,TGTGCCAGCAGCAGCCGGGACAGAGCCTACGAGCAGTACTTC
once,TRBJ2-4,TRBD1,TRBV18,CASSPGQGRKNIQYF,TGTGCCAGCTCACCCGGACAGGGTAGAAAAAACATTCAGTACTTC
-,TRBJ2-5,TRBD1,TRBV29-1,CSSGRDRVQETQYF,TGCAGCTCAGGCCGGGACAGGGTCCAAGAGACCCAGTACTTC
-,TRBJ1-2,TRBD1,TRBV28,CASSEPDRRGYTF,TGTGCCAGCAGTGAGCCGGACAGGCGCGGCTACACCTTC
-,TRBJ2-3,-,TRBV7-8,CASSSQRGGTQYF,TGTGCCAGCAGCTCCCAAAGAGGTGGTACGCAGTATTTT
-,TRBJ1-4,-,TRBV10-3,CAISESWAGDNEKLFF,TGTGCCATCAGTGAGTCGTGGGCAGGGGATAATGAAAAACTGTTTTTT
-,TRBJ2-1,TRBD2,TRBV6-5,CASSLREGRNEQFF,TGTGCCAGCAGTTTACGGGAGGGCCGCAATGAGCAGTTCTTC
once,TRBJ2-1,-,TRBV19,CATAETYNEQFF,TGTGCCACCGCGGAGACTTACAATGAGCAGTTCTTC
-,TRBJ2-3,TRBD2,TRBV9,CASSVEGGGAIDTQYF,TGTGCCAGCAGCGTAGAAGGCGGGGGGGCCATAGATACGCAGTATTTT
once,TRBJ2-2,TRBD1,TRBV7-9,CASSYNRQGDNTGELFF,TGTGCCAGCAGCTACAATAGACAGGGAGATAACACCGGGGAGCTGTTTTTT
once,TRBJ1-1,TRBD1,TRBV28,CASRTGGGAEAFF,TGTGCCAGCAGGACAGGGGGAGGAGCTGAAGCTTTCTTT
-,TRBJ2-7,-,TRBV5-1,CASSSQGSEQYF,TGCGCCAGCAGCTCCCAGGGTTCCGAGCAGTACTTC
-,TRBJ2-2,TRBD1,TRBV10-3,CAIRTGRIKGLNTGELFF,TGTGCCATTCGGACAGGGAGAATTAAGGGTCTGAACACCGGGGAGCTGTTTTTT
-,TRBJ2-1,TRBD2,TRBV12-5,CASGPPYSSGGYNEQFF,TGTGCTAGTGGCCCCCCCTACTCTAGCGGGGGATACAATGAGCAGTTCTTC
-,TRBJ2-3,-,TRBV6-1,CASTQGMRTDTQYF,TGTGCCAGCACTCAGGGAATGCGCACAGATACGCAGTATTTT
once,TRBJ1-6,-,TRBV14,CASSLGVYNSPLHF,TGTGCCAGCAGCCTAGGAGTTTATAATTCACCCCTCCACTTT
-,TRBJ1-1,-,TRBV30,CAWSELMNTEAFF,TGTGCCTGGAGTGAGCTGATGAACACTGAAGCTTTCTTT
-,TRBJ1-2,-,TRBV6-6,CASSRLDLRVYGYTF,TGTGCCAGCAGTAGATTGGATCTGAGGGTCTATGGCTACACCTTC
few,TRBJ2-7,TRBD2,TRBV4-3,CASSQGASGSSYEQYF,TGCGCCAGCAGCCAAGGGGCTAGCGGGAGCTCCTACGAGCAGTACTTC
once,TRBJ2-7,-,TRBV15,CATREGTEGYYEQYF,TGTGCCACCAGAGAAGGGACGGAGGGATACTACGAGCAGTACTTC
-,TRBJ1-1,-,TRBV30,CAWSPEWAIRARPNTEAFF,TGTGCCTGGAGTCCCGAGTGGGCCATCCGAGCCAGGCCGAACACTGAAGCTTTCTTT
-,TRBJ1-2,-,TRBV5-6,CASSLPGFRSYGYTF,TGTGCCAGCAGCTTGCCCGGTTTTCGGAGCTATGGCTACACCTTC
-,TRBJ1-1,-,TRBV27,CASSPALGAPTEAFF,TGTGCCAGCAGTCCAGCCTTAGGGGCGCCCACTGAAGCTTTCTTT
-,TRBJ2-7,-,TRBV19,CASSMRGFVNEQYF,TGTGCCAGTAGTATGCGGGGTTTCGTCAACGAGCAGTACTTC
-,TRBJ2-2,-,TRBV5-6,CASSQNYRVGTGELFF,TGTGCCAGCAGCCAAAACTACAGGGTGGGCACCGGGGAGCTGTTTTTT
once,TRBJ2-1,TRBD2,TRBV9,CASSPRLAGNYNEQFF,TGTGCCAGCAGCCCTCGACTAGCGGGAAACTACAATGAGCAGTTCTTC
-,TRBJ1-5,TRBD1,TRBV10-1,CAINEGAYSNQPQHF,TGCGCCATCAACGAGGGGGCTTATAGCAATCAGCCCCAGCATTTT
-,TRBJ2-2,TRBD2,TRBV6-5,CASSYREGTGELFF,TGTGCCAGCAGTTACCGGGAGGGGACCGGGGAGCTGTTTTTT